This TCR beta chain comes out of a study of cytomegalovirus exposure and HLA in healthy donors. Turning to the study itself: As an earlier analysis found, 150 million to 200 million T cells yielded some 120 million unique TCR beta sequences.

V lost 6 bases to trimming and J lost 8 bases; unmatched junction nucleotides: 9. Germline V gene sequence: CDR1 MNHEY, CDR2 SMNVEV (reference sequence). This CDR3 has 14 residues. 60 Vbeta and 13 Jbeta primers were used in PCR. TCRdb's copy holds only in-frame clones and misses some; the assay was immunoSEQ multiplex PCR. In the table there are about 67,000 clones, more than 80% of which are singletons. The study's findings and limits: Most TCR sequences were seen very rarely across donors, but some public TCRs occurred in many. DRB1 showed the most TCR associations and HLA-C the fewest in a later analysis, as rates varied by HLA locus. According to the study, roughly 160 TCR beta chains were cytomegalovirus-associated.

A word on this clone: What it binds is unknown.

The V gene is TRBV27, the J gene TRBJ2-1; 8 bases map to TRBD2. This TCR was sampled from a woman aged 25 to 39 in good health and CMV-seronegative. The sample consisted of PBMCs. The DNA for the CDR3 is TGTGCCAGCAGCCAGGGACTAGATAGGGATGAGCAGTTCTTC. Translated, it gives CASSQGLDRDEQFF.